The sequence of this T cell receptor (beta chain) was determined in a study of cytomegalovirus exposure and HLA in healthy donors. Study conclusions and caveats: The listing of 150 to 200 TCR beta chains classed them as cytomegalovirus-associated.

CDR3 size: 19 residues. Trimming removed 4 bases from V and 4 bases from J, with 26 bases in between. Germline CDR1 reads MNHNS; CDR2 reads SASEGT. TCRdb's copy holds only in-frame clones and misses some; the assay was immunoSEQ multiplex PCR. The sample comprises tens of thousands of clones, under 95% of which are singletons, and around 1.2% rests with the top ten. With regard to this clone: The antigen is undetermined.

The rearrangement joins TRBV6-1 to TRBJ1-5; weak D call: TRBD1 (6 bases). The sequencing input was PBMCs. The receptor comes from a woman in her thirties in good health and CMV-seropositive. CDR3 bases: TGTGCCAGCAGTGCAACCCTCGGGGGGCTGAGACTAGCTAATCAGCCCCAGCATTTT. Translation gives CASSATLGGLRLANQPQHF.